The 9 T cell receptor beta chains below all came from one sample that was sequenced in a study of T cell responses to AZD1222 COVID-19 vaccine. Profiled with immunoSEQ multiplex PCR; TCRdb holds only in-frame clones, not every one. The sample holds around 70,000 clones; about nine tenths are singletons and the top ten take about 2.5%. Sequenced material: peripheral blood, taken on day 0 of AZD1222 vaccination. These receptors came from an adult in good health.

This rearrangement joins TRBV12-3 or TRBV12-4 to TRBJ1-5, with D perhaps matching TRBD1 (6 bases). The CDR3 has 13 amino acids. Between the trimmed V and J ends, which lost 7 bases and 4 bases, there was a span of 11 bases. The CDR3 reads CASTPDSNQPQHF. DNA of the CDR3: TGTGCCAGCACCCCGGACAGTAATCAGCCCCAGCATTTT.

The chain recombines TRBV7-8 with TRBJ1-4; D not resolved. Trimming removed 10 bases at V and 0 bases at J, with 18 bases between. Germline V gene lookup returns CDR1 SGHVS and CDR2 FQNEAQ. The CDR3 totals 16 residues. The CDR3 loop reads CATRRSSTSTNEKLFF. DNA of the CDR3: TGTGCCACCCGCCGCAGCTCCACCTCAACTAATGAAAAACTGTTTTTT.

The chain joins TRBV12-3 or TRBV12-4 to TRBJ1-2, with 7 bases aligning to TRBD1. The CDR3 is 13 amino acids. The V gene end was trimmed by 8 bases and the J gene end by 3 bases; junction bases not matched to a gene: 6. The CDR3 sequence: CASHRGFDYGYTF. Written as DNA, the CDR3 is TGTGCCAGCCACAGGGGATTCGACTATGGCTACACCTTC.

The chain has TRBV15 and TRBJ2-1, with D possibly TRBD2 on 5 matching bases. V lost 3 bases to trimming and J lost 6 bases, with 12 bases between them. Germline V gives CDR1 LNHNV, CDR2 YYDKDF (reference sequence). The CDR3 runs to 14 residues. CDR3 loop: CATSRAEASNEQFF. DNA of the CDR3: TGTGCCACCAGCAGGGCGGAGGCGTCCAATGAGCAGTTCTTC.

This clone was picked up a small number of times. The rearrangement links TRBV30 to TRBJ2-2, with D unresolved. The CDR3 runs to 11 residues. Germline V gives CDR1 GTSNPN, CDR2 SVGIG (reference sequence). V gave up 5 bases and J gave up 6 bases, with 7 bases separating them. The CDR3 reads CAWATAGELFF. The DNA for the CDR3 is TGTGCCTGGGCAACAGCCGGGGAGCTGTTTTTT.

V usage is TRBV6-5 and J usage is TRBJ1-1; TRBD1 aligns across 10 bases. V lost 2 bases and J lost 3; bases outside the gene matches: 3. Germline CDR1 reads MNHEY; CDR2 reads SVGAGI. This CDR3 comprises 15 residues. CDR3 in amino acids: CASSYRGQGDTEAFF. The CDR3 DNA follows: TGTGCCAGCAGTTACCGAGGACAGGGGGACACTGAAGCTTTCTTT.

The chain combines TRBV30 with TRBJ2-1; D could derive from TRBD1 or TRBD2 (5 bases each). V was clipped by 1 base and J by 5 bases, with 12 bases between them. The CDR3 consists of 14 residues. Germline CDR1 and CDR2: GTSNPN and SVGIG (reference sequence). CDR3 protein: CAWSGGIPHNEQFF. The CDR3 DNA is TGTGCCTGGAGTGGGGGGATACCGCACAATGAGCAGTTCTTC.

This clone was detected once. The chain employs TRBV10-3 and TRBJ2-7; 8 nucleotides line up with TRBD1. Germline values: CDR1 ENHRY, CDR2 SYGVKD. Trimming at V came to 8 bases and at J to 1 base, leaving 1 base not matched to a gene. The CDR3 covers 12 residues. Here the CDR3 reads CAIGDRSYEQYF. CDR3 nucleotides: TGTGCCATCGGGGACAGGTCCTACGAGCAGTACTTC.

The V call is TRBV2, the J call TRBJ2-2; no firm D call. The CDR3 sequence is 12 residues long. The V end was cut by 7 bases, the J end by 5 bases, with 8 bases between. Germline V gene lookup returns CDR1 SNHLY and CDR2 FYNNEI. The CDR3 loop is CASTVLTGELFF. The DNA of the CDR3 is TGTGCCAGCACAGTTTTAACCGGGGAGCTGTTTTTT.